One TCR beta chain is described in this entry. The sample is drawn from a study of blood T cell repertoires in COVID-19. The length of the CDR3 is 15 residues. Per germline, CDR1 GTSNPN and CDR2 SVGIG (reference sequence). The V and J ends lost 3 bases and 0 bases respectively, with 9 bases between them. Study processing details: Quantification of nucleated cells was approximated via reference gene primer amplification. Clones were sequenced by immunoSEQ multiplex PCR, and TCRdb holds only the in-frame ones, with some missing. V, J and clone size were drawn from that table, and D and trimming were deduced from the DNA. The data contain roughly 250,000 clones, about 79% of them singletons.

This TCR was recovered from a woman at least 80 years old with acute or convalescent COVID-19. The rearrangement joins TRBV30 to TRBJ1-6; D gene ambiguous. Sequencing was done on a sample of peripheral blood. The CDR3 sequence is CAWRTLSSYNSPLHF. The CDR3 region has the DNA TGTGCCTGGAGAACCTTGAGCTCCTATAATTCACCCCTCCACTTT.